The clone carrying this T cell receptor (beta chain) has more than one count but fewer than ten. What it binds is not known. Findings of the study overall: Whole repertoires were not studied in the larger cohort, only one V-J beta rearrangement. In terms of TCR gene usage, tumor memory CD4+ T cells clustered together with blood and lymph node memory CD4+ cells, as well as with lymph node naive CD4+ cells. Tumor-infiltrating Treg TCR alpha and beta sequences overlapped most with tumor naive CD4+ T cells, then blood naive.

Cells sorted as Tregs were CD4+, CD25+ and CD127-/low. After constant-region reverse-primer amplification, full-length variable regions underwent semi-nested PCR with Nested Universal Primer A. TCRdb reprocessed the 5' RACE reads with MiXCR, giving one entry per CDR3 protein. The sample has under 65,000 distinct CDR3 sequences, around 21% seen once. The CDR3 length is 14 residues. Trimming took 6 bases from V and 4 from J, leaving 12 bases between them. Germline CDR1 and CDR2: LNHNV and YYDKDF (reference sequence). The receptor was isolated from a female donor with breast cancer. The gene calls are TRBV15 and TRBJ1-4; possibly TRBD1 for D (6 bases). The sequenced sample consisted of tumor-infiltrating Tregs sorted from the breast tumor. CDR3: CATSSTGRNEKLFF. As DNA, the CDR3 is TGTGCCACCAGTTCGACAGGACGTAATGAAAAACTGTTTTTT.